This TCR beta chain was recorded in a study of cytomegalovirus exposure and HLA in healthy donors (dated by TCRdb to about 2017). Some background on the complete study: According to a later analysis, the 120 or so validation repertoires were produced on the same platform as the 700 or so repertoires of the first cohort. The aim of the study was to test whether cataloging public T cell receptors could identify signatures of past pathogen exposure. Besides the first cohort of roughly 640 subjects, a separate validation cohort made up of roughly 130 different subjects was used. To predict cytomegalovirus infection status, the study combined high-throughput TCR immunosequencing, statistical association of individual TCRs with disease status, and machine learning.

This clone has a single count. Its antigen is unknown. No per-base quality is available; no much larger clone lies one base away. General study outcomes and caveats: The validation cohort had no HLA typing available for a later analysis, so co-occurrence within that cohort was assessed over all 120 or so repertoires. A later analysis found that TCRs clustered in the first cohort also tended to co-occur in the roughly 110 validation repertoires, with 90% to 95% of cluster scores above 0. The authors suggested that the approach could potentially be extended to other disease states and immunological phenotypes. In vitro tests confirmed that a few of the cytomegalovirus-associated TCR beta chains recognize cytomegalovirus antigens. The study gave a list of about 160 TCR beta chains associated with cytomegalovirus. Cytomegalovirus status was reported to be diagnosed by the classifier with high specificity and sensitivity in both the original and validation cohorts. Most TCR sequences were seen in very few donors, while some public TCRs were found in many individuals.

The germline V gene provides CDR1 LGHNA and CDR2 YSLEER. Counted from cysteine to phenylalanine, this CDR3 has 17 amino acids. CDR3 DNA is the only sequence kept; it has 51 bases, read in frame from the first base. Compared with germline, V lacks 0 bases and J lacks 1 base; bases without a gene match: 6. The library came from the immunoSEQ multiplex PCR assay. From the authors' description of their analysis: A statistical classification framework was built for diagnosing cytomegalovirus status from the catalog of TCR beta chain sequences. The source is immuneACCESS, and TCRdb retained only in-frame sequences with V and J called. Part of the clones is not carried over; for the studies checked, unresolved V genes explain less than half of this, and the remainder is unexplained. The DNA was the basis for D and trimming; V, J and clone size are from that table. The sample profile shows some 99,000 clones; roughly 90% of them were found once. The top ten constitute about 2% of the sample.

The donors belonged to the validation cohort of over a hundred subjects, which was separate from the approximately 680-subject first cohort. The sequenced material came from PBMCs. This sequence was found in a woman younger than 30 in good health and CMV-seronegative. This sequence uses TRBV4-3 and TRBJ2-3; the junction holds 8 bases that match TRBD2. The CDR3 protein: CASSQEFDSGGTDTQYF. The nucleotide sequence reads TGCGCCAGCAGCCAAGAGTTCGATAGCGGGGGCACAGATACGCAGTATTTT.